Many counts were recorded for the clone carrying this T cell receptor beta chain. The antigen remains unidentified. One end of the junction varies from germline; a read error may be responsible. This entry belongs to a study of CD8+CD57+ T cells in acquired aplastic anemia. Whole-study context: Read counts for CD4+ cells (from healthy donors) averaged about 10 million.

General study points: Overlap between patients and controls comprised about 30 CD8+ CDR3 sequences.

Genomic DNA, serving as template, underwent TCR beta VDJ and CDR3 profiling. Each CDR3 protein is one row after TCRdb ran MiXCR on the reads. Among 150,000 to 200,000 distinct CDR3 sequences listed, approximately 40% were seen once. The CDR3 runs to 11 residues. The germline V gene has CDR1 DFQATT and CDR2 SNEGSKA (reference sequence). The sequencing sample was made of sorted CD4+, CD8+, or CD8+CD57+ T cells (not recorded which) from PBMCs. This sequence joins TRBV20-1 and TRBJ2-7; no definite D call. This clonotype originated in a human donor in good health. CDR3 region: CSAIPFDGPSF. Written as DNA, the CDR3 is TGCAGTGCTATCCCCTTTGATGGACCCAGTTTC.